This TCR beta chain was profiled in a study of graft-versus-host responses after intestinal transplantation. Overall study findings and caveats: Recipient marrow contained GvH clones, some of which appeared first in ileum or blood.

Sequenced by immunoSEQ multiplex PCR; TCRdb stores in-frame clones only, minus some. The sample includes some 130,000 clones, approximately 92% of them seen just once. Trimming stripped 4 bases from V and 1 base from J, with 8 bases between. CDR1 and CDR2 (germline): SGHRS, YFSETQ. This CDR3 comprises 13 residues. Regarding this clone: The antigen is undetermined.

The TCR sequence derives from a human donor who received an intestinal transplant. The chain is built from TRBV5-1 and TRBJ1-1; D gene uncertain. The sample here was unstimulated CD4+ T cells sorted from spleen or lymph node cells, taken before intestinal transplant. The CDR3 reads CASSPRRNTEAFF. CDR3 nucleotide sequence: TGCGCCAGCAGCCCCAGGAGGAACACTGAAGCTTTCTTT.